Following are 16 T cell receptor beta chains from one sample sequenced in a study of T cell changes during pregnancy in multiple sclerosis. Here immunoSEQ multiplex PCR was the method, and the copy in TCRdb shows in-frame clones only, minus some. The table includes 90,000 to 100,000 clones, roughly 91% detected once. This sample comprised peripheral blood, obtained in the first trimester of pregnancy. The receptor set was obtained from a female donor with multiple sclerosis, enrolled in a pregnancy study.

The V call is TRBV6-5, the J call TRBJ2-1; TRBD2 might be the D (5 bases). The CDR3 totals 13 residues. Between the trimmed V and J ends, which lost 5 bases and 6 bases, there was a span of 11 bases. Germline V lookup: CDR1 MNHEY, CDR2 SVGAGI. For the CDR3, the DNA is TGTGCCAGCAGTGACCGGGGTTTCAATGAGCAGTTCTTC. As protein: CASSDRGFNEQFF.

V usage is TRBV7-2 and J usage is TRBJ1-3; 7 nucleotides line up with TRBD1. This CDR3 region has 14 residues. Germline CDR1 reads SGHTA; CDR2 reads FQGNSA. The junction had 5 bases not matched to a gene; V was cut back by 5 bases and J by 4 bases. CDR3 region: CASSVGQPGNTIYF. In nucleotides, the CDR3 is TGTGCCAGCAGCGTGGGACAGCCGGGAAACACCATATATTTT.

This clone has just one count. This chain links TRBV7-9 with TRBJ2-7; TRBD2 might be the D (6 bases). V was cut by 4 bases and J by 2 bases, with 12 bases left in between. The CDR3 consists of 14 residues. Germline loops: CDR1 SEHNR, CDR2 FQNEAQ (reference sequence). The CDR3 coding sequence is TGTGCCAGCAGCTCCGGGACTTCTACCTACGAGCAGTACTTC. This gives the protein CASSSGTSTYEQYF.

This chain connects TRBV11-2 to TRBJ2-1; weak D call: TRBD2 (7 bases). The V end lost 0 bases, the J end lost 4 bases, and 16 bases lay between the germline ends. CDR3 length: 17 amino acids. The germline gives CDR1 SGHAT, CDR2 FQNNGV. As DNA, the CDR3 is TGTGCCAGCAGCTTAGAGTTGGGGGGGGGACATTACAATGAGCAGTTCTTC. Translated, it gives CASSLELGGGHYNEQFF.

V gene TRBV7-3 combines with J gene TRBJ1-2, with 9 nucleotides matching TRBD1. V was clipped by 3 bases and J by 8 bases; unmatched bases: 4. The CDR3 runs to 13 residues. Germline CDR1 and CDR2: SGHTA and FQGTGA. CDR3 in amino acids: CASSLGQGGGYTF. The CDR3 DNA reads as TGTGCCAGCAGCTTGGGACAGGGAGGCGGCTACACCTTC.

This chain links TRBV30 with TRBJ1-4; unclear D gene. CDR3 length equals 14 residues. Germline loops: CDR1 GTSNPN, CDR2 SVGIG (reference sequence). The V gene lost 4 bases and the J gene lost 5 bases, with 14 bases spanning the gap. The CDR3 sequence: CAWKEQVINEKLFF. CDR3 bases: TGTGCCTGGAAAGAACAAGTCATCAATGAAAAACTGTTTTTT.

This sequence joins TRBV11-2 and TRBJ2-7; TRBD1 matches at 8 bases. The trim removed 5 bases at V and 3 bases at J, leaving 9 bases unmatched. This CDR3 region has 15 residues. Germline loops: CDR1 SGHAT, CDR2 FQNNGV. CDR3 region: CASSKGQGYRYEQYF. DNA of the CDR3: TGTGCCAGCAGCAAAGGACAGGGATATCGCTACGAGCAGTACTTC. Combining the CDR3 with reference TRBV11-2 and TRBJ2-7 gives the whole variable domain EAGVAQSPRYKIIEKRQSVAFWCNPISGHATLYWYQQILGQGPKLLIQFQNNGVVDDSQLPKDRFSAERLKGVDSTLKIQPAKLEDSAVYLCASSKGQGYRYEQYFGPGTRLTVT.

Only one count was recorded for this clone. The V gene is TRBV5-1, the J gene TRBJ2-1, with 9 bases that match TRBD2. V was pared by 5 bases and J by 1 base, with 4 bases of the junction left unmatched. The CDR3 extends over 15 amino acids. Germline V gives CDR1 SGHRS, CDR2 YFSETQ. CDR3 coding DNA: TGCGCCAGCAGGGTCGGACTAGCGTCCTACAATGAGCAGTTCTTC. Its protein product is CASRVGLASYNEQFF.

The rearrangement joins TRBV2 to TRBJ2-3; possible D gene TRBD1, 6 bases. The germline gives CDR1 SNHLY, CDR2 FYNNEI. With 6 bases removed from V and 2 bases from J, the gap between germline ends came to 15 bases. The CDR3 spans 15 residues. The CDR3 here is CASRMTGSNTDTQYF. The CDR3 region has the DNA TGTGCCAGCAGGATGACAGGAAGTAACACAGATACGCAGTATTTT.

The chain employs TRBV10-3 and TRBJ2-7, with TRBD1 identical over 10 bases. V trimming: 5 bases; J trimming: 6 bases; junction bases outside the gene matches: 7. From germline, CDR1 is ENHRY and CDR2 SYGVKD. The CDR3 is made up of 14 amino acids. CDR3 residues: CAISSSGTGAEQYF. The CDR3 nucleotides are TGTGCCATCAGTTCCTCCGGGACAGGGGCCGAGCAGTACTTC.

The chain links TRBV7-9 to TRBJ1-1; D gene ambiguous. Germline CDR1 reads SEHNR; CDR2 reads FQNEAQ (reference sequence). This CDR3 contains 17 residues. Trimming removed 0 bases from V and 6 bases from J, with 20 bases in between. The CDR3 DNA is TGTGCCAGCAGCTTAGCGATGACCCGCCGGGGTCTCTCTGAAGCTTTCTTT. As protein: CASSLAMTRRGLSEAFF.

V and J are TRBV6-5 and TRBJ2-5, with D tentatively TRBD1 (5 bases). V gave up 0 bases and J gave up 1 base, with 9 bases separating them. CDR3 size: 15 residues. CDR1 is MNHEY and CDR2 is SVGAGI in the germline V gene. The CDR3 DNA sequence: TGTGCCAGCAGTTACTCGTGGGGCAGCCAAGAGACCCAGTACTTC. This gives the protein CASSYSWGSQETQYF.

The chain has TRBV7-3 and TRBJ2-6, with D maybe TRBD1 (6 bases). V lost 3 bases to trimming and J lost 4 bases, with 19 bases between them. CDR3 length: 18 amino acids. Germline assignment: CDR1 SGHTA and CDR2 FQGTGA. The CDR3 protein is CASSFTGTLLRGANVLTF. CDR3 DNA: TGTGCCAGCAGCTTCACCGGGACACTCTTAAGAGGGGCCAACGTCCTGACTTTC.

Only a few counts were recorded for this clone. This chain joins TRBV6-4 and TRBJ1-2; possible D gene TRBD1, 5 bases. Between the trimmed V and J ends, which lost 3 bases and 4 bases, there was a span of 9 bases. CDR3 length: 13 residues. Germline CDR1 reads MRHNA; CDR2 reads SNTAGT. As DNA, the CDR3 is TGTGCCAGCAGTGAGGACAACTTCTATGGCTACACCTTC. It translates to CASSEDNFYGYTF.

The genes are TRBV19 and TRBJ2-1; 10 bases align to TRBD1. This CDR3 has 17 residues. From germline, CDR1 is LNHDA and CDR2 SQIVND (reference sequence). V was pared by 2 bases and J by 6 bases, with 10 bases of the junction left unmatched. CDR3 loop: CASSIWGGQGGSNEQFF. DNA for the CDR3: TGTGCCAGTAGTATATGGGGAGGACAGGGGGGGTCCAATGAGCAGTTCTTC.

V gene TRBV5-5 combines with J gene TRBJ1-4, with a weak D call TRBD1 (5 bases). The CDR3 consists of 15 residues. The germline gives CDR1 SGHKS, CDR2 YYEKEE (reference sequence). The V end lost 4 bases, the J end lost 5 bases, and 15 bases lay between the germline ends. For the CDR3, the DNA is TGTGCCAGCAGCCGGTTGACAGTCGTCAATGAAAAACTGTTTTTT. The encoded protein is CASSRLTVVNEKLFF.